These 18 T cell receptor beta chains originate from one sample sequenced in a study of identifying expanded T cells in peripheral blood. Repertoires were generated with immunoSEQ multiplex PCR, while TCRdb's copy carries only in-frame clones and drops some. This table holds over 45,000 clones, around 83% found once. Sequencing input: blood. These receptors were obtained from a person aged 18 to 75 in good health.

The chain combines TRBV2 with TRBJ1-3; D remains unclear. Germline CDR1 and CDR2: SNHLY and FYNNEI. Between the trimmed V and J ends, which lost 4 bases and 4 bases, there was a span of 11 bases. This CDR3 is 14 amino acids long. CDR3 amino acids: CASSGLGAGNTIYF. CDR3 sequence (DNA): TGTGCCAGCAGTGGGCTGGGAGCAGGAAACACCATATATTTT.

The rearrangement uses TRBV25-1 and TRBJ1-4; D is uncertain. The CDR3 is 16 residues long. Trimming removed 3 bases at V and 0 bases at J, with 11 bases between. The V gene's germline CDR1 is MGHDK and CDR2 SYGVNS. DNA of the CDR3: TGTGCCAGCAGTGACACCGCAGGAGCAACTAATGAAAAACTGTTTTTT. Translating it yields CASSDTAGATNEKLFF.

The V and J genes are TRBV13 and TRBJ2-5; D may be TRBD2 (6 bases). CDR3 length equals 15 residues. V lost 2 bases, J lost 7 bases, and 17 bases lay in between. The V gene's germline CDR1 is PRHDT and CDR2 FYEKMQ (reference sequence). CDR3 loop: CASSLYGPGGGTQYF. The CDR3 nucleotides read TGTGCCAGCAGCTTATATGGCCCCGGGGGAGGGACCCAGTACTTC.

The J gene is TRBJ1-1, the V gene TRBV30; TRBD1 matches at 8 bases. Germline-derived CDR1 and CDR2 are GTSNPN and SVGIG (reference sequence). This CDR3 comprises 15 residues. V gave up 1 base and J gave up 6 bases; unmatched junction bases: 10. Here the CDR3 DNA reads TGTGCCTGGAGTGGGGCGGCAGGGGGCACGGCTGAAGCTTTCTTT. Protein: CAWSGAAGGTAEAFF.

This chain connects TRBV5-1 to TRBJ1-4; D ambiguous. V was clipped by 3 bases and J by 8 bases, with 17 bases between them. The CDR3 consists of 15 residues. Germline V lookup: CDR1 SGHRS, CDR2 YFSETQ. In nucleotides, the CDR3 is TGCGCCAGCAGCTCGGGGTCTCTACCGGGCGAAAAACTGTTTTTT. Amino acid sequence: CASSSGSLPGEKLFF.

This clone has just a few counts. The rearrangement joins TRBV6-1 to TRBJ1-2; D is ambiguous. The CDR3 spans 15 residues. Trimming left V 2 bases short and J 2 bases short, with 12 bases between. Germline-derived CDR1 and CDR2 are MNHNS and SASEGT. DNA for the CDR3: TGTGCCAGCAGTGAATATCTTGCGGGGAACTATGGCTACACCTTC. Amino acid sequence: CASSEYLAGNYGYTF.

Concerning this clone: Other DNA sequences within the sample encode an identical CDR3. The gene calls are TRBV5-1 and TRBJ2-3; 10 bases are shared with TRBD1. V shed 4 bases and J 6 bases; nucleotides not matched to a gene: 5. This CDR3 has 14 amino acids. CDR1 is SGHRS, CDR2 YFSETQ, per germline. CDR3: CASSTGQGMDTQYF. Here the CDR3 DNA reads TGCGCCAGCAGCACGGGACAGGGGATGGATACGCAGTATTTT.

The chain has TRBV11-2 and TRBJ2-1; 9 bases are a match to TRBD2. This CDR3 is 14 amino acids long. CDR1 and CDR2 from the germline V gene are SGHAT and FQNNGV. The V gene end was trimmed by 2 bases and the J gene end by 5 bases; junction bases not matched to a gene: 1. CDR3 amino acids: CASSLSGGNNEQFF. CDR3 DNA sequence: TGTGCCAGCAGCTTAAGCGGGGGGAACAATGAGCAGTTCTTC.

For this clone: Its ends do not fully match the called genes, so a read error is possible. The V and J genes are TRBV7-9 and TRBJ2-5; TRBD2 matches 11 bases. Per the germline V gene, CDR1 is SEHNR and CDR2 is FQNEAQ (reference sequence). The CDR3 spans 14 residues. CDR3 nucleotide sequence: TGTGCCAGCAGCCTAGCGGGGGGAAAAGAGACCCAGTACTTC. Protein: CASSLAGGKETQYF.

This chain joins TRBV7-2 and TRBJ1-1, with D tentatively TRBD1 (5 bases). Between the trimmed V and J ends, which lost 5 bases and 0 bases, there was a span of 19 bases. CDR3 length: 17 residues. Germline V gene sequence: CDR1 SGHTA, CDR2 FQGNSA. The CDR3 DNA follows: TGTGCCAGCAGCCTGACCCGATCGGGACCGATGAACACTGAAGCTTTCTTT. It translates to CASSLTRSGPMNTEAFF. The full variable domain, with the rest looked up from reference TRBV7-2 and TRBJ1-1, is GAGVSQSPSNKVTEKGKDVELRCDPISGHTALYWYRQSLGQGLEFLIYFQGNSAPDKSGLPSDRFSAERTGGSVSTLTIQRTQQEDSAVYLCASSLTRSGPMNTEAFFGQGTRLTVV.

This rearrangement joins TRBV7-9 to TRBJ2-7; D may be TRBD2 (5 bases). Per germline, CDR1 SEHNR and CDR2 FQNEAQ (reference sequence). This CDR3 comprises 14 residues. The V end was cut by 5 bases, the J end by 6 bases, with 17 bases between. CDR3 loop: CASSPEGNRREQYV. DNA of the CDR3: TGTGCCAGCAGCCCCGAGGGAAACCGCCGCGAGCAGTACGTC.

CDR3 amino acids: CASSWTSGGTSTDTQYF. The CDR3 coding sequence is TGTGCCAGCAGCTGGACTAGCGGGGGGACTAGCACAGATACGCAGTATTTT. J is TRBJ2-3 and V is TRBV5-6; 14 nucleotides match TRBD2. The CDR3 has 17 residues. J was trimmed by 0 bases and V by 3 bases; bases with no gene match: 3. Germline V gives CDR1 SGHDT, CDR2 YYEEEE.

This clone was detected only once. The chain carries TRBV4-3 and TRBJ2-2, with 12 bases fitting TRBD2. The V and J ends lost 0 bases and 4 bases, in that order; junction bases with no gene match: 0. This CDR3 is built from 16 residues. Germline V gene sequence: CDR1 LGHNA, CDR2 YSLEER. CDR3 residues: CASSQEGLAGTGELFF. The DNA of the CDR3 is TGCGCCAGCAGCCAAGAGGGACTAGCGGGCACCGGGGAGCTGTTTTTT.

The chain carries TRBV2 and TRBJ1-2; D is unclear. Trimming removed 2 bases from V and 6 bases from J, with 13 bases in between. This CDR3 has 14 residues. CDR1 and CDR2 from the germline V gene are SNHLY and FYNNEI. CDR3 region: CASSETSILDGYTF. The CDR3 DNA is TGTGCCAGCAGTGAAACCTCAATATTGGATGGCTACACCTTC.

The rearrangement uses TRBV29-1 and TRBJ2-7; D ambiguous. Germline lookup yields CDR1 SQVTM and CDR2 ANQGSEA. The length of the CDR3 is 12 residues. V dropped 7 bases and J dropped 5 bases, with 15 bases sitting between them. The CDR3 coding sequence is TGCAGCGCGTGGACGGGTATCAACGAGCAGTACTTC. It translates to CSAWTGINEQYF.

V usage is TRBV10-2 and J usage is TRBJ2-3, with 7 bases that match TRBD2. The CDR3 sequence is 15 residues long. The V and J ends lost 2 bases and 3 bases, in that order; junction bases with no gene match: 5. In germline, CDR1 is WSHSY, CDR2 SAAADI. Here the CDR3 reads CASSERGGRTDTQYF. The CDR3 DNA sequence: TGCGCCAGCAGTGAGAGGGGCGGGAGAACAGATACGCAGTATTTT.

The CDR3 nucleotides are TGTGCCAGCAGCGTTGGACGGGCCTCGACTGAAGCTTTCTTT. Protein sequence: CASSVGRASTEAFF. The V gene is TRBV7-2, the J gene TRBJ1-1; unclear D gene. The V end was cut by 5 bases, the J end by 5 bases, with 15 bases between. The germline V gene encodes CDR1 SGHTA and CDR2 FQGNSA. This CDR3 has 14 amino acids. The entire variable domain, with the rest obtained from reference TRBV7-2 and TRBJ1-1, is as follows: GAGVSQSPSNKVTEKGKDVELRCDPISGHTALYWYRQSLGQGLEFLIYFQGNSAPDKSGLPSDRFSAERTGGSVSTLTIQRTQQEDSAVYLCASSVGRASTEAFFGQGTRLTVV.

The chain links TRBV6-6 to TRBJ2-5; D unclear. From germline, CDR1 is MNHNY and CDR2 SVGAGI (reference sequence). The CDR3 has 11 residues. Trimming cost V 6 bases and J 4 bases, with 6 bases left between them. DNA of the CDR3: TGTGCCAGCAGCCGGGCAGAGACCCAGTACTTC. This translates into CASSRAETQYF.